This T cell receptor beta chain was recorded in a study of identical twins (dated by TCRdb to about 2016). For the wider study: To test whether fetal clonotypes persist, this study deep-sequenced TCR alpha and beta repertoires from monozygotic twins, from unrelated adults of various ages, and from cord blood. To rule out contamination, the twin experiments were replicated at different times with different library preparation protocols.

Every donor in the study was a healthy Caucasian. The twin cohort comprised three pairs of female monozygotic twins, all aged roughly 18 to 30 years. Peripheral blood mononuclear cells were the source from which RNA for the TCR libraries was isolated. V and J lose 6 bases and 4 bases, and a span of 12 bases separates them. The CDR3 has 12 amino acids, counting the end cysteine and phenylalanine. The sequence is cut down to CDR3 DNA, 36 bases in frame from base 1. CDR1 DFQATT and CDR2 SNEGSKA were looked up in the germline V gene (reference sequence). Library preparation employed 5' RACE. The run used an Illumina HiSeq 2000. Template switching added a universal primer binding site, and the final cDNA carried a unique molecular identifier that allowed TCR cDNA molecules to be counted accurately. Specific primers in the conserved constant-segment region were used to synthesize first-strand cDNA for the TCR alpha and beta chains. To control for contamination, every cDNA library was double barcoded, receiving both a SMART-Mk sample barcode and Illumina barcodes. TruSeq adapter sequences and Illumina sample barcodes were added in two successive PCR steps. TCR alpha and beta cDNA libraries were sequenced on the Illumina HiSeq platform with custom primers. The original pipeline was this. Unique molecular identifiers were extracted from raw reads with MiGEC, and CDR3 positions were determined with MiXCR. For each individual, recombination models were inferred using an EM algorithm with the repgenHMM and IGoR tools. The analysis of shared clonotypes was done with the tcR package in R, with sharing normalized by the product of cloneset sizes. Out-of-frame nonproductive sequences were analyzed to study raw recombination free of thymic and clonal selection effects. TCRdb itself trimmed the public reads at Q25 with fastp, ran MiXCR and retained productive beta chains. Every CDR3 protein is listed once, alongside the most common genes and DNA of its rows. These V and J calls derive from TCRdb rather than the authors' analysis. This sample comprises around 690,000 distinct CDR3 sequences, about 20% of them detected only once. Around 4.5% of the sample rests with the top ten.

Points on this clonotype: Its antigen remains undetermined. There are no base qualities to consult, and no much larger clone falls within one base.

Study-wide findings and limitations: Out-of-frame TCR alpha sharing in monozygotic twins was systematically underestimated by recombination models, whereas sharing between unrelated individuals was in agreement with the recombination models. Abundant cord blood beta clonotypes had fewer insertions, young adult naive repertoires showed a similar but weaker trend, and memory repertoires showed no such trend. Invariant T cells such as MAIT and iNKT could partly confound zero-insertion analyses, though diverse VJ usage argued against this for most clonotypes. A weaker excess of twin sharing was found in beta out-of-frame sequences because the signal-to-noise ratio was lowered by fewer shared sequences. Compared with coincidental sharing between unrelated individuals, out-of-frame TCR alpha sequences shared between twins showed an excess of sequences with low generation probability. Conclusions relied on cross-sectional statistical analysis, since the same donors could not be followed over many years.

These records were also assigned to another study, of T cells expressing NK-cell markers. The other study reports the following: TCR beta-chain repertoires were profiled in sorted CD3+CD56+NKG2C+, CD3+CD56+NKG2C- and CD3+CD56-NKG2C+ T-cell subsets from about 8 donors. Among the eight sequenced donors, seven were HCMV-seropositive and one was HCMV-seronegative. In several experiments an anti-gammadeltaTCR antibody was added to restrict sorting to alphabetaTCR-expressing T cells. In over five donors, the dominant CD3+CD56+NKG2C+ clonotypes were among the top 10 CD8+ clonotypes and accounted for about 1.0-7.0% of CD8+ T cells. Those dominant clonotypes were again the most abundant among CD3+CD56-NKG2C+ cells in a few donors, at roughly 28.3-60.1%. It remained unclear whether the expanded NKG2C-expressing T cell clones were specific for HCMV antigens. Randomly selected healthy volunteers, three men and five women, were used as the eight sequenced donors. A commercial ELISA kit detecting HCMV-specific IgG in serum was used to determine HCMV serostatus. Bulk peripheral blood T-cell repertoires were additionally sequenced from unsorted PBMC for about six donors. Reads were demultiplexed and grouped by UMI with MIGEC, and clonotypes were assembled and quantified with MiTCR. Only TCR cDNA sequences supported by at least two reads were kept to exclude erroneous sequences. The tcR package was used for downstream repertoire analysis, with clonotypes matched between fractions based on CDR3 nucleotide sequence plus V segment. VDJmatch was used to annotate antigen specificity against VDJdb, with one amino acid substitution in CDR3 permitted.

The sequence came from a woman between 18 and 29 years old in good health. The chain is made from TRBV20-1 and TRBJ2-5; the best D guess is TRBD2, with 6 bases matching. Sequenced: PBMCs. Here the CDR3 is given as CSAGGRGETQYF. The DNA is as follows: TGCAGTGCCGGGGGACGGGGAGAGACCCAGTACTTC.